Listed below are T cell receptor beta chains from one sample, sequenced in a study of esophageal squamous cell carcinoma tumors. A single record per CDR3 protein comes from TCRdb applying MiXCR to the 5' RACE reads. This sample carries 6,000 or so distinct CDR3 sequences, around a fifth of them seen once, and the ten largest clones take around 31%. Sequences were obtained from tumor tissue. These receptors were collected from a man aged 45-85 years with esophageal squamous cell carcinoma. Both conserved end residues are part of each CDR3. A D gene is named only where the DNA matches it firmly. Clone sizes are given selectively: once, few, many, or a class where the clone is expanded.

TRBJ2-7 . . TRBV5-1 14 TGCGCCAGCAGCTTGGACCCGGAACGGTACGAGCAGTACTTC CASSLDPERYEQYF
TRBJ1-6 . once TRBV2 14 TGTGCCAGCAGTGAGGGAGGCAGGAATTCACCCCTCCACTTT CASSEGGRNSPLHF
TRBJ2-1 TRBD2 medium-sized TRBV5-6 17 TGTGCCAGCAGCTTATGGGGTGGGACTAGCGGGACCTATGAGCAGTTCTTC CASSLWGGTSGTYEQFF
TRBJ2-5 . medium-sized TRBV5-1 15 TGCGCCAGCAGCTTGGTCGGGGTCCGTGGAGAGACCCAGTACTTC CASSLVGVRGETQYF
TRBJ2-1 . . TRBV27 13 TGTGCCCATGGGACAAGCATATACAATGAGCAGTTCTTC CAHGTSIYNEQFF
TRBJ2-2 . . TRBV7-6 16 TGTGCCAGCAGCCTCGTCAACGGACGGAACACCGGGGAGCTGTTTTTT CASSLVNGRNTGELFF
TRBJ2-2 . . TRBV28 15 TGTGCCAGCAGACAAACGGGGTCGAACACCGGGGAGCTGTTTTTT CASRQTGSNTGELFF
TRBJ2-1 . few TRBV18 17 TGTGCCAGCTCACCAGTTTCGTTGAGTCCTTTTACAAGTGAGCAGTTCTTC CASSPVSLSPFTSEQFF
TRBJ2-7 . . TRBV12-3/TRBV12-4 15 TGTGCCAGCAGTTTAAGCCGGGCCATCTCCTACGAGCAGTACTTC CASSLSRAISYEQYF
TRBJ1-1 . . TRBV12-3/TRBV12-4 14 TGTGCCAGCAGGACACAGTTCTCGAACACTGAAGCTTTCTTT CASRTQFSNTEAFF
TRBJ2-7 . few TRBV12-3/TRBV12-4 13 TGTGCCAGCAGTTTAAGAAGGGGCCACGAGCAGTACTTC CASSLRRGHEQYF
TRBJ2-5 TRBD2 few TRBV10-1 15 TGCGCCAGCAGCCGTAGCGGGAGTGGGCAAGAGACCCAGTACTTC CASSRSGSGQETQYF
TRBJ2-7 . . TRBV3-1 13 TGTGCCAGCAGCCCGCTAGGCTCCTACGAGCAGTACTTC CASSPLGSYEQYF
TRBJ2-1 . medium-sized TRBV28 15 TGTGCCAGCAGGAAGACTAGGGCGGCCTCCGGTGAGCAGTTCTTC CASRKTRAASGEQFF
TRBJ1-2 . . TRBV2 14 TGTGCCAGCAGTGCCCGGACAGCTAACTATGGCTACACCTTC CASSARTANYGYTF
TRBJ2-3 . . TRBV7-2 17 TGTGCCAGCAGCTTGCAGGCCGGGACCACATCGTCGGATACGCAGTATTTT CASSLQAGTTSSDTQYF
TRBJ2-7 . . TRBV6-1 13 TGTGCCGGTAAGATGGGGGATACCTACGAGCAGTACTTC CAGKMGDTYEQYF
TRBJ2-1 TRBD2 . TRBV6-5 16 TGTGCCAGCAGTTACAGAAGGCTAGCGGGAGTCGATGAGCAGTTCTTC CASSYRRLAGVDEQFF
TRBJ2-1 . few TRBV7-9 16 TGTGCCAGCAGCTTAGCCGTTCTTTGGTCCTACAATGAGCAGTTCTTC CASSLAVLWSYNEQFF
TRBJ2-2 TRBD2 . TRBV12-3/TRBV12-4 13 TGTGCCAGCAGTCTGGAGCGGGAGCGGGAGCTGTTTTTT CASSLERERELFF
TRBJ1-1 . few TRBV12-3/TRBV12-4 13 TGTGCCAGCAGTTTGACAACGAACACTGAAGCTTTCTTT CASSLTTNTEAFF
TRBJ2-5 . medium-sized TRBV6-5 13 TGTGCCAGCAGTTACACGAGAGCTGAGACCCAGTACTTC CASSYTRAETQYF